Listed here is a single T cell receptor beta chain. Its antigen is as yet unknown. The data derive from a study of T cells and Merkel cell carcinoma outcomes. The study, taken as a whole, reports: Reportedly, T-cell repertoire with density predicts Merkel cell carcinoma outcomes.

Germline CDR1 SGHTA, CDR2 FQGNSA. Trimming shortened V by 1 base and J by 5 bases, and 13 bases separated the two germline ends. The CDR3 contains 15 residues. Profiling relied on immunoSEQ multiplex PCR, and the TCRdb table lists in-frame clones only, not all of them. The sample lists 12,000 to 15,000 clones; over 85% were seen once. The clonotype originates from a human donor with Merkel cell carcinoma. Material for sequencing was tumor tissue from Merkel cell carcinoma. The chain links TRBV7-2 to TRBJ2-3; D is perhaps TRBD1 or TRBD2 (7 bases each). This CDR3 reads CASSLGAGGGDTQYF. The CDR3 nucleotides read TGTGCCAGCAGCTTAGGCGCAGGGGGGGGAGATACGCAGTATTTT.